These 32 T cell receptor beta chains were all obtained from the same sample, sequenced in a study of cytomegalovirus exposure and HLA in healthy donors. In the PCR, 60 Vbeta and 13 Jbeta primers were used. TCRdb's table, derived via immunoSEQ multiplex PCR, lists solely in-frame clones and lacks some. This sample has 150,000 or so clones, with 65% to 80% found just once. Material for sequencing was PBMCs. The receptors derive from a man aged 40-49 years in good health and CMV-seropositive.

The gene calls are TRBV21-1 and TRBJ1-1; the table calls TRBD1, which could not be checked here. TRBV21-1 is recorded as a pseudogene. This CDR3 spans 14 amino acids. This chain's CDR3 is CASSKSETDTEAFF. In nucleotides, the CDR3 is TGTGCCAGCAGCAAATCAGAGACAGACACTGAAGCTTTCTTT.

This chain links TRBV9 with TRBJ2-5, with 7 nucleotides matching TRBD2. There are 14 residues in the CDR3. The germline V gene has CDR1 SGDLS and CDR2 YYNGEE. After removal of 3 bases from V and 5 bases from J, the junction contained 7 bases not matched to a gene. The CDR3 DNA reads TGTGCCAGCAGCGACCGGGACTATGGGGAGACCCAGTACTTC. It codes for CASSDRDYGETQYF.

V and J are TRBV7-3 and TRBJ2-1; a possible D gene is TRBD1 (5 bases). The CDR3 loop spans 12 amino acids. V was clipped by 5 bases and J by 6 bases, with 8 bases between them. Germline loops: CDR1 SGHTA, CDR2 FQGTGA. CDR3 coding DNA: TGTGCCAGCAGCCACGACAGCAATGAGCAGTTCTTC. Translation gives CASSHDSNEQFF.

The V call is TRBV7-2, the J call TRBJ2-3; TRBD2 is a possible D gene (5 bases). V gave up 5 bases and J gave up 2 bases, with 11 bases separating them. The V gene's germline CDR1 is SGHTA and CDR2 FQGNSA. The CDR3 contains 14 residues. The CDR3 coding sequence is TGTGCCAGCAGCCCGGACTTCTACACAGATACGCAGTATTTT. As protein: CASSPDFYTDTQYF.

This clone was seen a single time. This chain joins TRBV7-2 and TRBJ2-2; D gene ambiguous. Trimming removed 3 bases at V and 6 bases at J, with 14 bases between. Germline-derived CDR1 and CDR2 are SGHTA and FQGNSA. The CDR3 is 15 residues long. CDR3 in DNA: TGTGCCAGCAGCTTCGCCTTTCTATTCCCCGGGGAGCTGTTTTTT. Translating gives CASSFAFLFPGELFF.

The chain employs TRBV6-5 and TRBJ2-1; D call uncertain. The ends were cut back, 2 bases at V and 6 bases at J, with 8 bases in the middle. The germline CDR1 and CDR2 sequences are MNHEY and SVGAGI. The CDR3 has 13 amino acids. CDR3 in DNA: TGTGCCAGCAGTTACCTAGGCGGCAATGAGCAGTTCTTC. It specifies CASSYLGGNEQFF.

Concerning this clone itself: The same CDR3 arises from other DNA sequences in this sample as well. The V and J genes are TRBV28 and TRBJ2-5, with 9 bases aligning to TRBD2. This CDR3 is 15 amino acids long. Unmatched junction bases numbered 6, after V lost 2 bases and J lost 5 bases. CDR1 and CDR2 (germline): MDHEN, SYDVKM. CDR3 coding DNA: TGTGCCAGCAGTTTACCATTAGCGGGAGTGGAGACCCAGTACTTC. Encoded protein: CASSLPLAGVETQYF.

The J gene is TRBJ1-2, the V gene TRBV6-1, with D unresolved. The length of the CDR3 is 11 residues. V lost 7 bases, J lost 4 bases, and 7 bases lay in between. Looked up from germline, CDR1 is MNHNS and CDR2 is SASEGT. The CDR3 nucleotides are TGTGCCAGCAAAGAGCCCTATGGCTACACCTTC. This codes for CASKEPYGYTF.

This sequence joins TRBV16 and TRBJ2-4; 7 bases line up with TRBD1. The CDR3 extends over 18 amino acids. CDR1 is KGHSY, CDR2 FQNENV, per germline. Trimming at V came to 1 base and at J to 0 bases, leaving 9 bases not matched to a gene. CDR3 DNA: TGTGCCAGCAGCCAATATGTACCGGGACAGTTAGCCAAAAACATTCAGTACTTC. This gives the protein CASSQYVPGQLAKNIQYF.

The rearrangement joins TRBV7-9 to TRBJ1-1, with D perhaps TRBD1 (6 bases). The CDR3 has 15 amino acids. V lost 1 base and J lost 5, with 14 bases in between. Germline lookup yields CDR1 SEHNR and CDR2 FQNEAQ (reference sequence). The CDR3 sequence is CASSLDIRGVTEAFF. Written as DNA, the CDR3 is TGTGCCAGCAGCTTAGATATCAGGGGAGTGACTGAAGCTTTCTTT.

The CDR3 DNA sequence: TGTGCCAGCAGCTTAGTAGGGCGGGGCCAAGAGACCCAGTACTTC. It is translated as CASSLVGRGQETQYF. The chain employs TRBV7-2 and TRBJ2-5; weak D call: TRBD2 (6 bases). From germline, CDR1 is SGHTA and CDR2 FQGNSA. This CDR3 contains 15 residues. Between the trimmed V and J ends, which lost 1 base and 1 base, there was a span of 10 bases.

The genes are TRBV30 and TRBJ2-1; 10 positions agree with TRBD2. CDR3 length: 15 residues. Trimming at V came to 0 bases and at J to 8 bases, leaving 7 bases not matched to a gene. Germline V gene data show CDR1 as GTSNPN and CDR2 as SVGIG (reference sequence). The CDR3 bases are TGTGCCTGGAGTGTAGGAAGCGGGAGGGCCGATGAGCAGTTCTTC. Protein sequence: CAWSVGSGRADEQFF.

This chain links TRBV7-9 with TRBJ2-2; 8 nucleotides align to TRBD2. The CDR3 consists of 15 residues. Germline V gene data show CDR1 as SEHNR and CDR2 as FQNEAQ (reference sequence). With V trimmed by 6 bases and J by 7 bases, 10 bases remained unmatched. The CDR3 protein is CASRISGGLGGELFF. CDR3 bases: TGTGCCAGCAGAATAAGCGGGGGACTTGGCGGGGAGCTGTTTTTT.

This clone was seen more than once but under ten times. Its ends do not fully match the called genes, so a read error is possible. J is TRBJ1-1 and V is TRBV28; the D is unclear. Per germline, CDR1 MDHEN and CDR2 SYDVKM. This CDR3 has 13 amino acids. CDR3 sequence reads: CASGFRAGSEAFF. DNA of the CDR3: TGTGCCAGCGGTTTTCGCGCAGGTTCTGAAGCTTTCTTT.

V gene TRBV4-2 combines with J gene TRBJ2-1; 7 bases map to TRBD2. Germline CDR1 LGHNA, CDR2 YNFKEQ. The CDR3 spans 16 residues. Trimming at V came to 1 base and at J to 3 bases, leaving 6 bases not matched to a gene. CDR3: CASSQGLADDYNEQFF. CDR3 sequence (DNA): TGTGCCAGCAGCCAAGGCCTAGCGGACGACTACAATGAGCAGTTCTTC.

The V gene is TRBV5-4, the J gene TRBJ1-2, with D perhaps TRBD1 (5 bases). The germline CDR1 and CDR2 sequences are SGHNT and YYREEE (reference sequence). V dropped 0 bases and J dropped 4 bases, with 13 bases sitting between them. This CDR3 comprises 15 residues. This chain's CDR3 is CASSLVGGDAYGYTF. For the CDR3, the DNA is TGTGCCAGCAGCTTGGTTGGAGGGGATGCCTATGGCTACACCTTC. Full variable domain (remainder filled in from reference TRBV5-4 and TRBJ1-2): ETGVTQSPTHLIKTRGQQVTLRCSSQSGHNTVSWYQQALGQGPQFIFQYYREEENGRGNFPPRFSGLQFPNYSSELNVNALELDDSALYLCASSLVGGDAYGYTFGSGTRLTVV.

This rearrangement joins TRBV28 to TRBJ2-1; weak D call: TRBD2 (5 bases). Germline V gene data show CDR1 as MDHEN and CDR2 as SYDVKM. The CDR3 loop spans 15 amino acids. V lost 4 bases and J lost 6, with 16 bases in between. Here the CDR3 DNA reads TGTGCCAGCAGTTCCAGCGGAGCCCTCAGCAATGAGCAGTTCTTC. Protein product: CASSSSGALSNEQFF.

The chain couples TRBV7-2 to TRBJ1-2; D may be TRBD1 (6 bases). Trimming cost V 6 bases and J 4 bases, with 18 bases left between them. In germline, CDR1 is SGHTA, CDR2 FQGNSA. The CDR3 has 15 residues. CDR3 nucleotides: TGTGCCAGCAGGGCGGGGGCGATAAGACCCTATGGCTACACCTTC. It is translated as CASRAGAIRPYGYTF.

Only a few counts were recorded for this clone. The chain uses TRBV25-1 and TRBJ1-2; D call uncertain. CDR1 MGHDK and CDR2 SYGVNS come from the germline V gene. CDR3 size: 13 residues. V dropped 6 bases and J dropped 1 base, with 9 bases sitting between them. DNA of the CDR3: TGTGCCAGCAGCCCCATACTTAACTATGGCTACACCTTC. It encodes CASSPILNYGYTF.

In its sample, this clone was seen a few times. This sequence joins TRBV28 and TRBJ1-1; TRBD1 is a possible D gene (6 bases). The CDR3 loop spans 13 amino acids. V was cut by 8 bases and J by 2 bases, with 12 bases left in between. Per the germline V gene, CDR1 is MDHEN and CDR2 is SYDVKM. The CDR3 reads CASGGQSNTEAFF. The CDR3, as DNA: TGTGCCAGCGGAGGACAGTCTAACACTGAAGCTTTCTTT. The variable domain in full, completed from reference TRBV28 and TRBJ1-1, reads DVKVTQSSRYLVKRTGEKVFLECVQDMDHENMFWYRQDPGLGLRLIYFSYDVKMKEKGDIPEGYSVSREKKERFSLILESASTNQTSMYLCASGGQSNTEAFFGQGTRLTVV.

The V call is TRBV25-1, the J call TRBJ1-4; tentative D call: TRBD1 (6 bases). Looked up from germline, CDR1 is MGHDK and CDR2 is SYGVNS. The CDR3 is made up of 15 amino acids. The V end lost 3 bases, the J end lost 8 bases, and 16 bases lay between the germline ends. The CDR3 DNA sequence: TGTGCCAGCAGTGATCCCAGGGGAGAGGGGGAAAAACTGTTTTTT. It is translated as CASSDPRGEGEKLFF.

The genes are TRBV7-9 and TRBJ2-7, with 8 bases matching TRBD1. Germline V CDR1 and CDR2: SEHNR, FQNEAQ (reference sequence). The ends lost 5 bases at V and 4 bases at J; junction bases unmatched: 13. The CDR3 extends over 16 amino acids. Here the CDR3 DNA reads TGTGCCAGCAGCACGAAGAACCAGGGGGCGGAGTACGAGCAGTACTTC. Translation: CASSTKNQGAEYEQYF.

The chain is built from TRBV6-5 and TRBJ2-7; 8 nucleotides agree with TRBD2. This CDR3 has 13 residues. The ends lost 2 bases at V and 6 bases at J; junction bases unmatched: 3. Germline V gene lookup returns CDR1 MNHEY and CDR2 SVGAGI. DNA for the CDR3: TGTGCCAGCAGTTACCAACGGGGGGGCGAGCAGTACTTC. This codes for CASSYQRGGEQYF.

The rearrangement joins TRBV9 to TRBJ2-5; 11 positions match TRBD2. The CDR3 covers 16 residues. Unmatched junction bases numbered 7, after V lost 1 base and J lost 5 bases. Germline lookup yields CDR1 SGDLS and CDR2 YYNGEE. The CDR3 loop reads CASSVTGLAVEETQYF. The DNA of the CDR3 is TGTGCCAGCAGCGTAACGGGACTAGCGGTCGAGGAGACCCAGTACTTC.

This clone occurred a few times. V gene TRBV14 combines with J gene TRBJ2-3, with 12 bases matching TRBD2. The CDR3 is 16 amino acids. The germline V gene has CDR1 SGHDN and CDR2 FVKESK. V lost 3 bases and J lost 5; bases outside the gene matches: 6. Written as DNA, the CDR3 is TGTGCCAGCAGCCACTCTAGCGGGAGGGTAAAAGATACGCAGTATTTT. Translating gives CASSHSSGRVKDTQYF.

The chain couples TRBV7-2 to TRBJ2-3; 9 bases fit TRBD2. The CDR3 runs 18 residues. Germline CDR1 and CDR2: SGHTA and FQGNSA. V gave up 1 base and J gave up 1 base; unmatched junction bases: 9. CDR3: CASSLGLAGFGGTDTQYF. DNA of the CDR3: TGTGCCAGCAGCTTAGGGCTAGCGGGATTCGGTGGCACAGATACGCAGTATTTT.

CDR3 bases: TGTGCCAGCAGTGTCTATACAGGGGGCGCGTGGACAGATACGCAGTATTTT. Translation gives CASSVYTGGAWTDTQYF. V usage is TRBV2 and J usage is TRBJ2-3; 9 nucleotides agree with TRBD1. Germline V gives CDR1 SNHLY, CDR2 FYNNEI. V shed 4 bases, J shed 3 bases, and the junction held 11 bases outside the gene matches. The CDR3 totals 17 residues.

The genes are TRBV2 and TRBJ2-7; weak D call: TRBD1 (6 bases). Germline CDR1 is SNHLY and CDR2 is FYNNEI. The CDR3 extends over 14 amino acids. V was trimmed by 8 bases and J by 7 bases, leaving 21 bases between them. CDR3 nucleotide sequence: TGTGCCAGCTCAATAGGAACCGGGACATGGGAGCAGTACTTC. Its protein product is CASSIGTGTWEQYF.

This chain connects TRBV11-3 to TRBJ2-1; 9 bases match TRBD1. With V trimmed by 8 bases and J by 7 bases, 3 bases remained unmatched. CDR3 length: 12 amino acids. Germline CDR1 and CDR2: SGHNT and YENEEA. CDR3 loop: CASGQGKNEQFF. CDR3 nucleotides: TGTGCCAGCGGACAGGGGAAGAATGAGCAGTTCTTC.

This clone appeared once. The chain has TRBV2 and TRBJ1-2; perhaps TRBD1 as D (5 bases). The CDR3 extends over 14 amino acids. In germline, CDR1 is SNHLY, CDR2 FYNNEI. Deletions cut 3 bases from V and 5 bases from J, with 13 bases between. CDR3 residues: CASSEQGGSYGYTF. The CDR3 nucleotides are TGTGCCAGCAGTGAGCAGGGTGGATCATATGGCTACACCTTC.

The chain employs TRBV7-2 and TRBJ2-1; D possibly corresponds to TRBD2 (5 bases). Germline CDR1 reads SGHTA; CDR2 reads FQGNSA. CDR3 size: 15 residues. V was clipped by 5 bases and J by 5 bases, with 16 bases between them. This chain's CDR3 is CASSPDLSPHNEQFF. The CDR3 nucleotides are TGTGCCAGCAGCCCGGACTTGTCCCCCCACAATGAGCAGTTCTTC.

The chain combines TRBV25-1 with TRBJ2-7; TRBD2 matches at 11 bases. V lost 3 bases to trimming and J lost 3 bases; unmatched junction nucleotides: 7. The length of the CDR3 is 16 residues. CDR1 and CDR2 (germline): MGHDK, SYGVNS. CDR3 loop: CASSDHRLAGIYEQYF. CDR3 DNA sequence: TGTGCCAGCAGTGACCACCGACTAGCGGGGATCTACGAGCAGTACTTC.